Listed below are T cell receptor beta chains from one sample, sequenced in a study of blood T cell repertoires in COVID-19. Only in-frame clones appear in the TCRdb table, and some are missing; sequencing was by immunoSEQ multiplex PCR. The sample yields around 230,000 clones, 80% to 90% seen once. The sample consisted of peripheral blood. The receptor set was obtained from a man aged 25 to 40 who had recovered from COVID-19. The CDR3 runs from the conserved cysteine through the conserved F or W. D genes are given only for firm matches. Expanded clones are given a class, and other clones once, few, many or no size at all.

>15|-|TRBD1|TRBV11-3|TRBJ2-5
CASSLETGPEETQYF
TGTGCCAGCAGCTTAGAGACAGGGCCAGAAGAGACCCAGTACTTC
>15|-|TRBD1|TRBV5-1|TRBJ2-2
CASSLEGQGAGELFF
TGCGCCAGCAGCTTGGAGGGACAGGGGGCCGGGGAGCTGTTTTTT
>14|-|-|TRBV7-8|TRBJ1-2
CASSLEGRVYGYTF
TGTGCCAGCAGCCTGGAAGGGAGGGTCTATGGCTACACCTTC
>12|few|-|TRBV5-1|TRBJ2-7
CASSSLSYEQYF
TGCGCCAGCAGCTCCCTATCCTACGAGCAGTACTTC
>17|-|-|TRBV21-1|TRBJ1-4
CASSSQTGASGNEKLFF
TGTGCCAGCAGCTCCCAGACAGGGGCCTCCGGAAATGAAAAACTGTTTTTT
>14|-|-|TRBV5-1|TRBJ2-5
CASSSRAVGETQYF
TGCGCCAGCAGCTCCAGGGCGGTCGGGGAGACCCAGTACTTC
>16|-|-|TRBV5-1|TRBJ1-2
CASRLQWQGINYGYTF
TGCGCCAGCAGATTGCAGTGGCAGGGGATTAACTATGGCTACACCTTC
>15|-|-|TRBV4-1|TRBJ2-1
CASSWLGGGYNEQFF
TGCGCCAGCAGCTGGTTGGGAGGGGGATACAATGAGCAGTTCTTC
>15|-|-|TRBV15|TRBJ2-1
CATSRERGAYNEQFF
TGTGCCACCAGCAGAGAGCGGGGAGCCTACAATGAGCAGTTCTTC
>14|-|-|TRBV5-4|TRBJ1-1
CASSGGKRNTEAFF
TGTGCCAGCAGTGGGGGGAAGCGGAACACTGAAGCTTTCTTT
>14|once|-|TRBV5-4|TRBJ2-1
CASSLRDSYNEQFF
TGTGCCAGCAGCTTAAGAGACAGCTACAATGAGCAGTTCTTC
>16|-|-|TRBV15|TRBJ1-2
CATSRGGDRLNYGYTF
TGTGCCACCAGCAGAGGGGGTGACAGACTGAACTATGGCTACACCTTC
>15|-|TRBD2|TRBV19|TRBJ2-7
CASSPGRGSSYEQYF
TGTGCCAGTAGCCCCGGGAGGGGAAGCTCCTACGAGCAGTACTTC
>13|-|-|TRBV10-3|TRBJ1-1
CAISEQGNTEAFF
TGTGCCATCAGTGAGCAGGGGAACACTGAAGCTTTCTTT
>14|once|TRBD1|TRBV5-1|TRBJ1-4
CASSFQGAGEKLFF
TGCGCCAGCAGCTTCCAGGGGGCAGGGGAAAAACTGTTTTTT
>17|-|TRBD1|TRBV10-2|TRBJ1-5
CASSLDRTGISNQPQHF
TGCGCCAGCAGCCTCGACCGGACAGGGATTAGCAATCAGCCCCAGCATTTT
>13|-|TRBD1|TRBV27|TRBJ2-7
CASSGGQVMEQYF
TGTGCCAGCAGCGGGGGACAGGTGATGGAGCAGTACTTC
>14|once|TRBD1|TRBV5-1|TRBJ2-7
CASSFGTEGYEQYF
TGCGCCAGCAGCTTTGGGACAGAAGGCTACGAGCAGTACTTC
>12|-|-|TRBV11-3|TRBJ2-1
CASSLILGVQFF
TGTGCCAGCAGCTTAATTCTAGGGGTGCAGTTCTTC
>14|once|-|TRBV2|TRBJ2-7
CANRFGTTSYEQYF
TGTGCCAACCGCTTCGGGACAACCTCCTACGAGCAGTACTTC
>16|-|TRBD2|TRBV4-1|TRBJ2-3
CASLAAVGYLEDTQYF
TGCGCCAGCCTAGCGGCGGTTGGGTATTTAGAAGATACGCAGTATTTT
>13|-|TRBD1|TRBV12-3/TRBV12-4|TRBJ1-4
CATTSQGGEKLFF
TGTGCCACAACCTCACAGGGGGGGGAAAAACTGTTTTTT
>14|-|-|TRBV3-1/TRBV3-2|TRBJ1-1
CASSSAGPSTEAFF
TGTGCCAGCAGCTCGGCAGGCCCCAGCACTGAAGCTTTCTTT
>14|-|TRBD1|TRBV10-1|TRBJ2-7
CASSESGTGGRQYF
TGCGCCAGCAGTGAGTCGGGGACAGGGGGCAGGCAGTACTTC
>14|-|TRBD1|TRBV28|TRBJ2-5
CASSYKQGSGTQYF
TGTGCCAGCAGTTATAAACAGGGGAGTGGGACCCAGTACTTC
>13|-|-|TRBV6-4|TRBJ1-1
CASRPEVNTEAFF
TGTGCCAGCCGCCCAGAGGTGAACACTGAAGCTTTCTTT
>15|few|TRBD1|TRBV9|TRBJ1-2
CASSETSRGRGGYTF
TGTGCCAGCAGCGAGACCTCCAGGGGGCGAGGAGGCTACACCTTC
>11|-|-|TRBV6-1|TRBJ2-7
CASSEGGKQYF
TGTGCCAGCAGTGAAGGGGGCAAGCAGTACTTC
>16|-|TRBD1|TRBV27|TRBJ1-1
CASSPYRGAANTEAFF
TGTGCCAGCAGTCCGTACAGGGGGGCCGCGAACACTGAAGCTTTCTTT
>15|-|-|TRBV19|TRBJ2-1
CASSIVVQSNNEQFF
TGTGCCAGTAGTATAGTAGTACAGAGCAACAATGAGCAGTTCTTC
>14|-|TRBD1|TRBV10-3|TRBJ1-2
CAISGQDRDEEYTF
TGTGCCATCAGTGGCCAGGACAGGGACGAGGAGTACACCTTC
>11|-|-|TRBV12-3/TRBV12-4|TRBJ1-1
CASATGRSLFF
TGTGCCAGTGCCACAGGTCGGTCGTTGTTCTTT
>15|-|-|TRBV10-2|TRBJ2-4
CASSESQLAKNIQYF
TGCGCCAGCAGTGAGTCCCAATTAGCCAAAAACATTCAGTACTTC
>15|-|-|TRBV27|TRBJ2-3
CASSFGGWEDDTQYF
TGTGCCAGCAGTTTCGGGGGATGGGAAGACGATACGCAGTATTTT
>16|once|TRBD2|TRBV2|TRBJ2-5
CASTAMGTSFRETQYF
TGTGCCAGCACCGCGATGGGGACTAGCTTCCGAGAGACCCAGTACTTC
>11|-|-|TRBV6-2/TRBV6-3|TRBJ1-6
CASSNGSPLHF
TGTGCCAGCAGTAACGGTTCACCCCTCCACTTT
>14|-|-|TRBV4-2|TRBJ1-2
CASSQETGTYGYTF
TGTGCCAGCAGCCAAGAAACAGGGACCTATGGCTACACCTTC
>14|-|TRBD1|TRBV15|TRBJ2-5
CATSEGQSQETQYF
TGTGCCACCAGCGAGGGACAGTCCCAAGAGACCCAGTACTTC
>16|-|-|TRBV9|TRBJ2-1
CASSGQHSAPYNEQFF
TGTGCCAGCAGTGGTCAACACAGTGCACCCTACAATGAGCAGTTCTTC
>16|-|TRBD1|TRBV6-2/TRBV6-3|TRBJ1-2
CASSKPRDSINYGYTF
TGTGCCAGCAGTAAGCCTAGGGACAGTATTAACTATGGCTACACCTTC
>16|-|-|TRBV9|TRBJ1-3
CASRRTGTTSGNTIYF
TGTGCCAGCAGACGAACGGGGACAACATCTGGAAACACCATATATTTT
>15|-|TRBD1|TRBV6-5|TRBJ2-1
CASSSDRGHYNEQFF
TGTGCCAGCAGTTCCGACAGGGGCCACTACAATGAGCAGTTCTTC
>16|-|TRBD1|TRBV4-1|TRBJ1-2
CASSQERGRGNYGYTF
TGCGCCAGCAGCCAAGAAAGGGGGCGAGGTAACTATGGCTACACCTTC
>14|few|-|TRBV7-2|TRBJ1-2
CASRHRGQLYGYTF
TGTGCCAGCAGACATCGAGGGCAGCTCTATGGCTACACCTTC
>13|-|TRBD2|TRBV2|TRBJ2-7
CASSGGGAREQYF
TGTGCCAGCAGTGGCGGGGGGGCAAGGGAGCAGTACTTC
>10|-|-|TRBV10-3|TRBJ1-2
CAMGDYSYTF
TGTGCCATGGGGGACTACAGCTACACCTTC
>16|-|TRBD1|TRBV24-1|TRBJ1-5
CATSDLQGGTNQPQHF
TGTGCCACCAGTGATTTGCAGGGGGGAACTAATCAGCCCCAGCATTTT